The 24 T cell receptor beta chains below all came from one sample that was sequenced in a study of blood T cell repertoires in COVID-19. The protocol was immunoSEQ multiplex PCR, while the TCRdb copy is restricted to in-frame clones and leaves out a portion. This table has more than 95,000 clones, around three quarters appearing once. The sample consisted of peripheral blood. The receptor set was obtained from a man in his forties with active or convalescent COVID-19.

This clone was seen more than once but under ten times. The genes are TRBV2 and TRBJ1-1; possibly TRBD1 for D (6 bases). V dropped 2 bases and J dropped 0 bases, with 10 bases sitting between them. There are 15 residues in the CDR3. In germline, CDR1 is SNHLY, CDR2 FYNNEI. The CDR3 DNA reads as TGTGCCAGCAGTGAAAGGGACACAGTGAACACTGAAGCTTTCTTT. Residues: CASSERDTVNTEAFF.

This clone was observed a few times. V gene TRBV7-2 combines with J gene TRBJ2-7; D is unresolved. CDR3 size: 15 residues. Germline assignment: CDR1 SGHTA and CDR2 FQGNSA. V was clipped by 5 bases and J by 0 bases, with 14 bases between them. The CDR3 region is CASSLYSRSSYEQYF. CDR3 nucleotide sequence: TGTGCCAGCAGCCTATATTCAAGGAGCTCCTACGAGCAGTACTTC.

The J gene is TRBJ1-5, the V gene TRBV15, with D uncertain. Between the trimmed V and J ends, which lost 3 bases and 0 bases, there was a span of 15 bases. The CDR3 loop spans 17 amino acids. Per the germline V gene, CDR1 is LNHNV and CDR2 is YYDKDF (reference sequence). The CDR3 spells CATSSVQALYSNQPQHF. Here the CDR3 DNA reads TGTGCCACCAGCAGTGTCCAAGCCCTCTATAGCAATCAGCCCCAGCATTTT. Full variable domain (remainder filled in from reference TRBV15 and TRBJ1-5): DAMVIQNPRYQVTQFGKPVTLSCSQTLNHNVMYWYQQKSSQAPKLLFHYYDKDFNNEADTPDNFQSRRPNTSFCFLDIRSPGLGDTAMYLCATSSVQALYSNQPQHFGDGTRLSIL.

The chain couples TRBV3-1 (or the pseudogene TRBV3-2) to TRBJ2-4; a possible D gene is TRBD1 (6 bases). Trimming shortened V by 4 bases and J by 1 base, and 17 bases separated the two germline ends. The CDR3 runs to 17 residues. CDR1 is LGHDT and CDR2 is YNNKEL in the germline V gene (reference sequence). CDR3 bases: TGTGCCAGCAGCCCCTCGGAAGGGGGAGTGGCCAAAAACATTCAGTACTTC. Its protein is CASSPSEGGVAKNIQYF.

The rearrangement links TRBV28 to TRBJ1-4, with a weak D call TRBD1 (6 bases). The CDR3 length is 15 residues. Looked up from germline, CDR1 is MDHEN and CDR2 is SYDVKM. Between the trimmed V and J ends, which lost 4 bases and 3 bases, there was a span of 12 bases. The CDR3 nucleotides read TGTGCCAGCAGTTCTTGGGAGGGGGCTAATGAAAAACTGTTTTTT. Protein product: CASSSWEGANEKLFF.

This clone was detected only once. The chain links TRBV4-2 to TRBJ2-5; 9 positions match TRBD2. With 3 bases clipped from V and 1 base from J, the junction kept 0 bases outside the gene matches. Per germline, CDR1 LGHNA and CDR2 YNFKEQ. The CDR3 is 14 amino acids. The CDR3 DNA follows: TGTGCCAGCAGCCAGCGGGGGGGCCAAGAGACCCAGTACTTC. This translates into CASSQRGGQETQYF.

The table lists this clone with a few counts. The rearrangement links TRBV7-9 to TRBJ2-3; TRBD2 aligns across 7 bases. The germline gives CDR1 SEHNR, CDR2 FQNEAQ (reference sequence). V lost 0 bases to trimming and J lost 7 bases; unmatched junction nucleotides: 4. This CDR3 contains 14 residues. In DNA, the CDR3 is TGTGCCAGCAGCTTAGCCGGACTAGTAAATACGCAGTATTTT. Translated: CASSLAGLVNTQYF.

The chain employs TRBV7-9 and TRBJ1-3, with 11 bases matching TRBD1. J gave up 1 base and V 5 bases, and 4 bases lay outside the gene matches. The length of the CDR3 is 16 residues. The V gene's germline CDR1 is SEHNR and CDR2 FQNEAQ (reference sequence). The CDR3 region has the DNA TGTGCCAGCAGCGCCGGGACAGGGGGTTCTGGAAACACCATATATTTT. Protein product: CASSAGTGGSGNTIYF.

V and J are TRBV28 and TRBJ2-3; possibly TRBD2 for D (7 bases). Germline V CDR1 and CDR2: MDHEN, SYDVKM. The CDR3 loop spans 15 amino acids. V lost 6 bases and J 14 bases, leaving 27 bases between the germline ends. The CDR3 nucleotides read TGTGCCAGCAGCCCAGTCGGGGGAGGGCATATACAGGGGTATTTT. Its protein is CASSPVGGGHIQGYF.

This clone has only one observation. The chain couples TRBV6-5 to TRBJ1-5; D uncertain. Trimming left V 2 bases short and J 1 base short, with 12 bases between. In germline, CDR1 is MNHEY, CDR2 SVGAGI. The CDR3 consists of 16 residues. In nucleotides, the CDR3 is TGTGCCAGCAGTTACACGCAGAGAGGGAGCAATCAGCCCCAGCATTTT. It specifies CASSYTQRGSNQPQHF.

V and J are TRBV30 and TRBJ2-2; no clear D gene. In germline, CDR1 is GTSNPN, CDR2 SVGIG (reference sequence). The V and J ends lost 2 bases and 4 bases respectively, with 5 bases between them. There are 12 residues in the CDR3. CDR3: CAWSLVTGELFF. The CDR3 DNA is TGTGCCTGGAGTCTCGTCACCGGGGAGCTGTTTTTT.

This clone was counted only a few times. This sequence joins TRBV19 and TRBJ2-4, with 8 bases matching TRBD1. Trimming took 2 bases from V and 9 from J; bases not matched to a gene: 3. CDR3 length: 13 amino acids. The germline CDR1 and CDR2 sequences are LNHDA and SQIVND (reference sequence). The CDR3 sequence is CASSIPGGGIQYF. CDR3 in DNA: TGTGCCAGTAGTATACCAGGGGGCGGCATTCAGTACTTC.

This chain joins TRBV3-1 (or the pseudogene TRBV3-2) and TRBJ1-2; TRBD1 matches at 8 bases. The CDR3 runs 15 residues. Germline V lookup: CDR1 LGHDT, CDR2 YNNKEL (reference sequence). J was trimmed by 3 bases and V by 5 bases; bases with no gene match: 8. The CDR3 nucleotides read TGTGCCAGCAGCAGTACAGGACAGGGTGACTATGGCTACACCTTC. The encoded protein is CASSSTGQGDYGYTF.

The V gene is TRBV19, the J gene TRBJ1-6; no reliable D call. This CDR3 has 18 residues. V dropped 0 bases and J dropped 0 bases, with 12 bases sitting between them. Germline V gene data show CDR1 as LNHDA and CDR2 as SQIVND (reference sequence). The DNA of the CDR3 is TGTGCCAGTAGTATAGACTTCCTTGAGAGCTCCTATAATTCACCCCTCCACTTT. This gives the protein CASSIDFLESSYNSPLHF.

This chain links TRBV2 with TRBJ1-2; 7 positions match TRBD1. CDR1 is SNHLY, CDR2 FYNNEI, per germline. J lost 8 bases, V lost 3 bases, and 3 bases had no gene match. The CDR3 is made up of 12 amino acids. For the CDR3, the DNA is TGTGCCAGCAGTGAGACAGGGCAGGGCTACACCTTC. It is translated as CASSETGQGYTF.

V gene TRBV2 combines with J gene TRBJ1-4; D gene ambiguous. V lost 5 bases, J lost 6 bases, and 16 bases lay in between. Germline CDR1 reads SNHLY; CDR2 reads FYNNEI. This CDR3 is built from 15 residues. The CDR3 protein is CASSNQNLVYEKLFF. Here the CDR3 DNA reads TGTGCCAGCAGTAACCAGAACCTGGTATATGAAAAACTGTTTTTT.

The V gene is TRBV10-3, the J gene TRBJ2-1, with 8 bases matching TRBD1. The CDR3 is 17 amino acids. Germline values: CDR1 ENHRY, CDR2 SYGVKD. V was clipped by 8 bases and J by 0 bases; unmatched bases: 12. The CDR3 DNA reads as TGTGCCATCGAAAACCCGTCAGGGGGCGCCTCCTACAATGAGCAGTTCTTC. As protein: CAIENPSGGASYNEQFF.

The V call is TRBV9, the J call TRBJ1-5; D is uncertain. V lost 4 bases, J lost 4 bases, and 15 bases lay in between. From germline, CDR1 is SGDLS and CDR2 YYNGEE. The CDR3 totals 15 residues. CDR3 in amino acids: CASSPGSGRNQPQHF. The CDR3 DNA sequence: TGTGCCAGCAGCCCCGGCTCTGGGAGGAATCAGCCCCAGCATTTT.

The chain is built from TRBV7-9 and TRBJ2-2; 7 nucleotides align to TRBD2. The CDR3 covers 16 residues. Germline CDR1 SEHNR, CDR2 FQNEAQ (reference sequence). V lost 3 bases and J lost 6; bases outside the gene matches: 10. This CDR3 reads CASSFGGSGEAGELFF. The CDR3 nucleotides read TGTGCCAGCAGCTTTGGCGGGAGTGGTGAGGCCGGGGAGCTGTTTTTT.

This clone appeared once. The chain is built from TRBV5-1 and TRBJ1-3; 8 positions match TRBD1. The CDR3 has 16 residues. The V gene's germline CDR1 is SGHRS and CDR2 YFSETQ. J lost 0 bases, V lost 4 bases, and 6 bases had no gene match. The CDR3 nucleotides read TGCGCCAGCAGCCGCGCCGGGACAGGCTCTGGAAACACCATATATTTT. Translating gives CASSRAGTGSGNTIYF.

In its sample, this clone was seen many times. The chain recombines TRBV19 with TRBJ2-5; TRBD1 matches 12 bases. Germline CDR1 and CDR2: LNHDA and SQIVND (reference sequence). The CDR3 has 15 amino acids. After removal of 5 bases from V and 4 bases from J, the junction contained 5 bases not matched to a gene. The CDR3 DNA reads TGTGCCAGTAGTGCGGGACAGGGGGCAGGAGAGACCCAGTACTTC. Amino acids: CASSAGQGAGETQYF.

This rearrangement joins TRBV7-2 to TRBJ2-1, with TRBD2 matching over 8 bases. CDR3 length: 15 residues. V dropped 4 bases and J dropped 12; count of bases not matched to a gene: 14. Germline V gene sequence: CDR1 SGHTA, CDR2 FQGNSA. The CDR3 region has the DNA TGTGCCAGCAGCTCCGGGGGGCTTAGCGGGGAGGCGCAGTTCTTC. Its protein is CASSSGGLSGEAQFF.

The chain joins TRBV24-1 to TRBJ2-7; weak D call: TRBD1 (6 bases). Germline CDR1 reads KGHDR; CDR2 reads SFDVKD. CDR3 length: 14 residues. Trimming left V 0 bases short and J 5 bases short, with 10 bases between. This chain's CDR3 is CATSDLAGADEQYF. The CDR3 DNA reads TGTGCCACCAGTGATTTGGCAGGGGCTGACGAGCAGTACTTC.

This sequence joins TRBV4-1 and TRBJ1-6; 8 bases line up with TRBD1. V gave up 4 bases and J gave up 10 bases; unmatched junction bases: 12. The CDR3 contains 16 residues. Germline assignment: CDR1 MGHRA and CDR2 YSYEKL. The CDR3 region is CASSLQGEGLGSPLHF. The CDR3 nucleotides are TGCGCCAGCAGCCTACAGGGGGAGGGTTTGGGGTCACCCCTCCACTTT.